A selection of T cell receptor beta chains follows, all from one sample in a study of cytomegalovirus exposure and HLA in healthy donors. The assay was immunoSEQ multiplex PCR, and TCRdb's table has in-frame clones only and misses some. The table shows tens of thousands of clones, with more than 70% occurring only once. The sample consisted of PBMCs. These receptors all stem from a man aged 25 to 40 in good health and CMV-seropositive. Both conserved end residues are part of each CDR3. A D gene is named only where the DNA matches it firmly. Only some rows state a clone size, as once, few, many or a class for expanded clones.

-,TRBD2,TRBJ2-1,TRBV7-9,TGTGCCAGCAGGTCCTCTGAGCGGGGGGGCAATGAGCAGTTCTTC,CASRSSERGGNEQFF
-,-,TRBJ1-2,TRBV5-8,TGTGCCAGCAGCTTGGAGGAGGGATTTAGCTATGGCTACACCTTC,CASSLEEGFSYGYTF
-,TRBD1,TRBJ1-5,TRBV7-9,TGTTCCAGCAGCTCTACAGGGGGCCTGGGTCAGCCCCAGCATTTT,CSSSSTGGLGQPQHF
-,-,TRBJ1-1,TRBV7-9,TGTTCCAGCAGCTTAGGGCAGTATGAAGCTTTCTTT,CSSSLGQYEAFF
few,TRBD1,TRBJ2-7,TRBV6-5,TGTGCCAGCAAGGTGAGAGGGGGCGCTTCCTACGAGCAGTACTTC,CASKVRGGASYEQYF
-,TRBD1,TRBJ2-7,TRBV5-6,TGTGCCAGCAGCCTAACAGGGGTAGGGTACGAGCAGTACTTC,CASSLTGVGYEQYF
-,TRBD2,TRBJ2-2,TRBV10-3,TGTGCCATCGGGGGGGGGTTCACCGGGGAGCTGTTTTTT,CAIGGGFTGELFF
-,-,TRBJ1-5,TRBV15,TGTGCCACCAGGTCCAGGGTGCCCAATCAGCCCCAGCATTTT,CATRSRVPNQPQHF
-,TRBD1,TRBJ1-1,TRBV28,TGTGCCAGCAGTTTATTGCAGGGGGCTTCGGCGGCTTTCTTT,CASSLLQGASAAFF
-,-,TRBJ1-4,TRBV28,TGTGCCAGCAGTTTAGATGGACATCGGGATGAAAAACTGTTTTTT,CASSLDGHRDEKLFF
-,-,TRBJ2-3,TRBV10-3,TGTGCCATCAGTGAGTCCCGGTCGAACGCAGATACGCAGTATTTT,CAISESRSNADTQYF
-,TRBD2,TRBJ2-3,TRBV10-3,TGTGCCATCAGTGAGAGCGGGGACCGGAGCACAGATACGCAGTATTTT,CAISESGDRSTDTQYF
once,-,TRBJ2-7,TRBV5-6,TGTGCCAGCAGCCCCGGAGGACAGAAATACGAGCAGTACTTC,CASSPGGQKYEQYF
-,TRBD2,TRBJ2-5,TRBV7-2,TGTGCCAGCAGCCCCCGGACTAGCGGGGGGTTGGAGACCCAGTACTTC,CASSPRTSGGLETQYF
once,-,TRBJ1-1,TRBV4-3,TGCGCCAGCAGCCCCGGGGTACATGGCACTGAAGCTTTCTTT,CASSPGVHGTEAFF
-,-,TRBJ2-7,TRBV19,TGTGCCAGTAGTACCACAGGGACCTACGAGCAGTACTTC,CASSTTGTYEQYF
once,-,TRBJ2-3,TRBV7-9,TGTGCCAGCAGCTCGGGGAAGTCAGATACGCAGTATTTT,CASSSGKSDTQYF
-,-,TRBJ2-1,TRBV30,TGTGCCTGGAGTGTACTTTACCGGAGGACTCCGGACAATGAGCAGTTCTTC,CAWSVLYRRTPDNEQFF
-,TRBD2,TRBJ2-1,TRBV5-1,TGCGCCAGCAGCACCAGCGGGATATCCTACAATGAGCAGTTCTTC,CASSTSGISYNEQFF
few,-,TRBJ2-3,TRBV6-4,TGTGCCAGCAGTCGACAGGGCACAGATACGCAGTATTTT,CASSRQGTDTQYF
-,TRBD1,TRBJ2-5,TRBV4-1,TGCGCCAGCAGCCGGACAGGGGATGGGACCCAGTACTTC,CASSRTGDGTQYF
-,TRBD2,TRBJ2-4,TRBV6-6,TGTGCCAGCAGTTCTTCTAGCGGGGGATTTAAAAACATTCAGTACTTC,CASSSSSGGFKNIQYF
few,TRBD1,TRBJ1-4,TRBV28,TGTGCCAGCAGTTTAACCTTCGACAGGGTTAATGAAAAACTGTTTTTT,CASSLTFDRVNEKLFF
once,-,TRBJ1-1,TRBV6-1,TGTGCCAGCAACCCGGGACTCTACACTGAAGCTTTCTTT,CASNPGLYTEAFF
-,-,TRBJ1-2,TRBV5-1,TGCGCCAGCAGCCAAAAGGCAGGGTCCGTGGAAGGCTACACCTTC,CASSQKAGSVEGYTF
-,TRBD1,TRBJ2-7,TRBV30,TGTGCCTGGGGGACAGGACCCTACGAGCAGTACTTC,CAWGTGPYEQYF
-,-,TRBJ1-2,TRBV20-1,TGCAGTGCTAGGTTCGGGAATGGCTACACCTTC,CSARFGNGYTF
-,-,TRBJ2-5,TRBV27,TGTGCCAGCAGTTTATGGTCCGGAGGAGGGTACCAAGAGACCCAGTACTTC,CASSLWSGGGYQETQYF
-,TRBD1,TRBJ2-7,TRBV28,TGTGCCACCTGGGGGACAGGGCACTACGAGCAGTACTTC,CATWGTGHYEQYF
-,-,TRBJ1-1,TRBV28,TGTGCCAGCACCTCGAACACTGAAGCTTTCTTT,CASTSNTEAFF
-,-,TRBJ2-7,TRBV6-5,TGTGCCAGCAGTTATCGGCAGGGTCCCCGCGAGCAGTACTTC,CASSYRQGPREQYF
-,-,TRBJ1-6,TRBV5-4,TGTGCCAGCAGCTTGACCCGGGGACACTCACCCCTCCACTTT,CASSLTRGHSPLHF
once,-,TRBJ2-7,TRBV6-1,TGTGCCAGCAGTGGCGGCCTGTTCGCGCAGTACTTC,CASSGGLFAQYF
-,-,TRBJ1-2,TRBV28,TGTGCCAGCGGTTCAACAGGCTCCGGCTATGGCTACACCTTC,CASGSTGSGYGYTF
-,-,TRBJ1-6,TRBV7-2,TGTGCCAGCAGCCAAAGGCTCTACTCACGGACTGGTTTTAATTCACCCCTCCACTTT,CASSQRLYSRTGFNSPLHF
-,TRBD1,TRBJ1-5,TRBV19,TGTGCCACCACTGGGGGACAGCCGCTTACTGGCAATCAGCCCCAGCATTTT,CATTGGQPLTGNQPQHF
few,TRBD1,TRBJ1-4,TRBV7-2,TGTGCCAGCAGCCCCGGGACAGGGGGCGAAAAACTGTTTTTT,CASSPGTGGEKLFF
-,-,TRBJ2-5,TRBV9,TGTGCCAGCAGCATCGGGACTGTAGAGACCCAGTACTTC,CASSIGTVETQYF
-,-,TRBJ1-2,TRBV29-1,TGCAGCGTTGGAGGGGCAGGGGAGATCTATGGCTACACCTTC,CSVGGAGEIYGYTF
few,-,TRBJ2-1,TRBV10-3,TGTGCCATCAGTGAGCAGGATGAGCAGTTCTTC,CAISEQDEQFF